This TCR beta chain was found in a study of blood T cell repertoires in COVID-19. Overall study: Sources were T cells, B-cell-depleted T cells, or PBMCs; the material itself was cDNA or gDNA.

V lost 3 bases, J lost 8 bases, and 17 bases lay in between. This CDR3 contains 14 residues. The germline gives CDR1 SGDLS, CDR2 YYNGEE. Profiling relied on immunoSEQ multiplex PCR, and the TCRdb table lists in-frame clones only, not all of them. Here the sample spans about 160,000 clones, around 83% being singletons. The sequencing sample was made of peripheral blood. This TCR was sampled from a man aged 40-50 years with acute or convalescent COVID-19. J is TRBJ1-1 and V is TRBV9, with D perhaps matching TRBD1 (6 bases). The chain's CDR3 is CASSAGDAKGEAFF. The CDR3 DNA follows: TGTGCCAGCAGCGCAGGGGACGCAAAGGGGGAAGCTTTCTTT. The variable domain in full, completed from reference TRBV9 and TRBJ1-1, reads DSGVTQTPKHLITATGQRVTLRCSPRSGDLSVYWYQQSLDQGLQFLIQYYNGEERAKGNILERFSAQQFPDLHSELNLSSLELGDSALYFCASSAGDAKGEAFFGQGTRLTVV.